This T cell receptor (beta chain) stems from a study of shared clonotypes between healthy human individuals (dated by TCRdb to 2018 to 2021). At the level of the whole study: Three men and two women, aged 18 to 49 years, made up the cohort. Per donor, three plates each were used for CD4 naive and CD4 memory, two for CD8 naive, and one for CD8 memory. To estimate repertoire size and how much clonotypes are shared between individuals, the study performed deep sequencing of blood TCR repertoires from a handful of healthy adults. To increase sequencing depth and limit assay-specific biases, TCR repertoire library preparation and sequencing were carried out by different laboratories using diverse techniques. Leukapheresis yielded between about 0.94 and 9.5 billion PBMCs per donor. General conclusions and limits of the study: Incomplete sequencing was indicated by rarefaction of sorted-subset datasets, despite the large sequencing depth. When four donors were compared, the shared fraction of clonotypes was about 5% for naive CD4, approximately 3.5% for naive CD8, 2.3% for memory CD4, and around 0.37% for memory CD8. Larger estimated clonotype richness was generally found for naive subsets than for memory subsets. Sampling was restricted to blood, and TCR repertoires in tissue are likely to differ from TCR repertoires in blood. Compared with non-shared clonotypes, the clonotypes found in all four sorted-subset donors had higher generation probabilities. Based on pairwise subsampling, the degree of clonotype sharing among donors was expected to be affected by sequencing depth. The small number of donors limited the genetic and exposure-history diversity represented.

On this clone: There is no known antigen for this receptor. No much larger clonotype is one base removed from it; base qualities were not supplied.

At the junction V is shortened by 7 bases and J by 7 bases; bases outside the gene matches: 9. The CDR3 measures 14 amino acids from cysteine to phenylalanine. Kept here is only the CDR3 DNA, which spans 42 bases and is read in frame from base 1. Reading the germline V gene gives CDR1 MDHEN and CDR2 SYDVKM. The donors were healthy, HIV-negative adults who had no recently reported acute infections or vaccinations. Only Caucasian adults living in Nashville, Tennessee, USA were represented among the donors. The CD8 memory samples were a combination of magnetically selected CD45RO+ cells and CCR7-negative CD45RA+ effector memory (TemRA) cells. After blood collection by leukapheresis, PBMCs were isolated using Ficoll-Histopaque density gradient centrifugation and then cryopreserved in the vapor phase of liquid nitrogen. Purity and quantity of every magnetically sorted T cell population were checked by analytical flow cytometry. Each sorted fraction had its genomic DNA isolated and then quantified by UV absorbance on a Nanodrop 2000c.

Using the deep immunoSEQ assay, TCR CDR3 regions were amplified from genomic DNA by multiplex PCR. Genomic DNA extracted from each cell subset was distributed evenly over all wells of several immunoSEQ 96-well plates, and each plate served as one replicate. Each replicate PCR for sorted subsets received around 200 ng genomic DNA, equal to 30,000 or so T cell genomes. Purified libraries were measured with a Qubit 3.0 fluorometer, size-checked on a Bioanalyzer 2100, and measured again with the KAPA Library Quantification kit. Every immunoSEQ 96-well plate was sequenced on a separate single-read 150-cycle Illumina NextSeq 550 flow cell. As for the original processing: Because only junctional sequences without quality scores were contained in the immunoSEQ output, filtering matching that applied to full-length reads could not be performed. To assign V/J genes and CDR3, sequences were annotated using PyIR, a Python wrapper for IgBLAST v1.9, with IMGT germline references. Reads with weak V/J assignments (E-value above 1e-6), missing CDR3, stop codons, out-of-frame junctions, or ambiguous translated residues were removed. A V3J clonotype was defined by an identical inferred V gene, J gene, and CDR3 amino acid sequence. Percentage overlap between repertoires was calculated by dividing the number of shared unique clonotypes by the size of the smaller repertoire. Richness of each repertoire was evaluated using RTK rarefaction, the Chao1 estimator, and Recon v2.1 estimates of unobserved clonotypes. OLGA was used to compute generation probabilities for all TCRbeta clonotypes that the gDNA method yielded from a handful of donors. What TCRdb holds here is the immuneACCESS table cut down to in-frame rearrangements. Part of the clones is not present; checked against another copy, under half of the missing clones reflect an unresolved V gene, and the others are unexplained. V, J and clone size derive from that table, while D and trimming were established from the DNA sequence. Within this sample are about 380,000 clones, with approximately 96% of them counted one time only. The ten largest clones take up approximately 0.3% of the sample.

This clonotype was sampled from a man aged 25 to 45 in good health. The sample comprised memory CD8+ T cells sorted from blood. The sample's cell subset or site, from its label and the paper: CD45RO+ cells pooled with CCR7-negative TemRA cells. The V gene is TRBV28 and the J gene is TRBJ1-1; TRBD1 agrees with 10 junctional bases. The CDR3 protein sequence reads: CASIGGGQGYEAFF. The DNA sequence is as follows: TGTGCCAGCATTGGAGGGGGACAGGGGTATGAAGCTTTCTTT.